The clone carrying this T cell receptor beta chain occurred a few times. The antigen is undetermined. Trimming took off 3 bases at V and 2 bases at J, with 16 bases between the two ends. Per germline, CDR1 LGHNA and CDR2 YSLEER. The CDR3 covers 16 residues. The sample is drawn from a study of response to subunit inactivated influenza vaccine. Findings and caveats of the study: Seasonal influenza vaccination, on each occasion, was suggested by the authors to recruit few new T cells.

A single record per CDR3 protein comes from TCRdb applying MiXCR to the RT-PCR reads. The sample lists 200,000 to 250,000 distinct CDR3 sequences; over 9% were seen once. Sequencing was performed on non-naive T cells sorted from PBMCs, taken 14 to 15 days before vaccination. This chain joins TRBV4-3 and TRBJ2-5, with a tentative D call TRBD1 (6 bases). This sequence was found in a man aged 45-60 years who received an inactivated influenza vaccine. The CDR3 coding sequence is TGCGCCAGCAGCCAGGCCTTAGGGGGACGGCAAGAGACCCAGTACTTC. Translated, it gives CASSQALGGRQETQYF.